This T cell receptor (beta chain) was captured by sequencing in a study of graft-versus-host responses after intestinal transplantation (dated by TCRdb to about 2021). Regarding the research as a whole: The transplants that recipients got were multivisceral, liver-intestinal, or isolated intestinal. Every recipient was given anti-thymocyte globulin induction, then maintenance tacrolimus and steroids for 3 to 4 years. After intestinal transplantation, graft-versus-host and host-versus-graft alloreactive T cell clones in the graft, circulation and bone marrow were tracked using bulk TCR-beta CDR3 sequencing. Alloreactive clones were identified by sequencing pre-transplant mixed lymphocyte reaction products and comparing these products with unstimulated pre-transplant donor and recipient T cells. Of the 20 to 25 intestinal transplant recipients enrolled in the cohort, one of whom was a retransplant, a few patients without pretransplant specimens were excluded. A peak of at least 4% donor T cells among recipient peripheral blood mononuclear cells was the definition used for donor T cell macrochimerism. Rather than being sequenced by the commercial service, samples from a few later patients were sequenced in-house on an Illumina MiSeq and processed with MiXCR.

V and J lose 3 bases and 9 bases, and a span of 15 bases separates them. The CDR3 covers 15 residues, taking in both the cysteine and the phenylalanine. Of all the DNA, just the CDR3 is kept, 45 bases in frame from base 1. The germline V gene (reference sequence) supplies CDR1 LNHDA and CDR2 SQIVND. According to the study, the label for this sample's time point signals: cells obtained before transplantation from donor or recipient. Mixed lymphocyte reactions plated approximately 200,000 CFSE-labeled pre-transplant responders with approximately 200,000 irradiated violet-dye-labeled stimulators and were cultured for five to seven days. After the mixed lymphocyte reaction, proliferating CD3+CD4+CFSE-low and CD3+CD8+CFSE-low responder cells were FACS-sorted on a BD Influx sorter. Libraries were prepared through the immunoSEQ multiplex PCR assay. For most patients, genomic DNA was isolated with the Qiagen DNeasy Blood and Tissue Kit and sent frozen to Adaptive Biotechnologies for TCR sequencing. Adaptive Biotechnologies carried out high-throughput TCR-beta CDR3 sequencing of genomic DNA for most patients. Turning to the authors' computational methods: Adaptive's ImmunoSEQ software supplied the TCR sequencing data for 15 to 20 patients, while MiXCR and VDJtools were used to process a few other patients. To correct CD4 versus CD8 sorting errors, sequences present in both subsets at a frequency ratio below 5:1 were removed. Because the origin of CDR3 nucleotide sequences shared between donor and recipient could not be assigned, those sequences were removed. To be classed as alloreactive, a clone needed at least 2-fold expansion over unstimulated cells and a minimum CFSE-low frequency of 0.002% (template counts) or 0.001% (read counts). Clones were considered mappable if detected in sequenced pre-transplant spleen, lymph node, or MLR CFSE-low populations of the donor or recipient. The cumulative frequency of alloreactive clones was calculated as a percentage of all sequences, weighted by copy number. The clones in this table, taken by TCRdb from immuneACCESS, are in-frame only. Not every clone is retained; where verified, under half of the shortfall comes from an unresolved V gene, and the cause of the rest is unknown. V and J calls and clone size are those listed in that table; D and trimming were worked out from the DNA. The sample table lists about 6,400 clones, roughly 20% of them with a count of one. The biggest ten clones account for 5% to 6.5% of the sample.

This clone is categorized as large (0.1 to 1%). Base qualities are not at hand, and no much larger clone is one base apart. What the work shows at the level of the full study, not this receptor alone: Peak levels of circulating GvH clones were associated with declines in HvG clones early after transplant. GvH clones were detected in recipient bone marrow, and some of these GvH clones were observed earlier in ileal mucosa or blood, consistent with an intestinal mucosal origin. Patients with donor T cell macrochimerism had high GvH to HvG T cell clonal ratios in their allografts. The conclusions were limited by the relatively low number and heterogeneity of the intestinal transplant patients.

The rearranged segments are TRBV19 and TRBJ1-6; a tentative D match to TRBD1 spans 5 bases. The sample was alloreactive CD4+ T cells from a mixed lymphocyte reaction culture, taken before transplantation. The intended sense of this specimen's cell subset or site label: CFSE-low proliferating T cells sorted from roughly six-day pre-transplant mixed lymphocyte reaction (GvH or HvG direction). The source of this sequence is a human patient who was an organ donor for intestinal transplantation. This receptor carries the CDR3 CASSMGLGVGSPLHF. The DNA reads TGTGCCAGTAGTATGGGTCTAGGGGTAGGTTCACCCCTCCACTTT.